This TCR beta chain derives from a study of spatial heterogeneity in lung cancer. Study outcomes and limitations: Counts of expanded intratumoral alpha and beta TCRs tracked tumor mutation counts.

TCRdb re-called the 5' RACE reads with MiXCR, one entry per CDR3 protein. The data show about 20,000 distinct CDR3 sequences, roughly 15% seen once. V lost 7 bases to trimming and J lost 3 bases, with 14 bases between them. The CDR3 is made up of 13 amino acids. Per the germline V gene, CDR1 is SGHRS and CDR2 is YFSETQ. This clonotype was seen a single time. As yet, its antigen is unknown. Being one base from a much bigger clone, this may be a read error. Sample time point: sample taken at primary tumor resection. The V gene is TRBV5-1, the J gene TRBJ2-7; D remains ambiguous. Specimen: lung tumor tissue, collected at surgery. This TCR was sampled from a female donor with early-stage non-small cell lung cancer. This CDR3 reads CASPDLQSYEQYF. The DNA of the CDR3 is TGCGCCAGCCCCGATTTGCAGAGCTACGAGCAGTACTTC.